This T cell receptor beta chain is from a study of T cells after yellow fever vaccination. Study as a whole: It was SMART-Seq v4 Ultra Low Input that prepared the fractions with low cell numbers.

This clonotype was seen ten or more times. V gave up 3 bases and J gave up 1 base, with 6 bases separating them. The length of the CDR3 is 13 residues. Per germline, CDR1 SGHAT and CDR2 FQNNGV. Template switching by 5'RACE produced TCR cDNA, adding a universal primer site and UMIs. TCRdb re-called the 5' RACE reads through MiXCR, storing one row per CDR3 protein. The data show around 140,000 distinct CDR3 sequences, under 7% seen once. This clonotype was obtained from a young man who received the YFV17D yellow fever vaccine. Sequenced material: CD4+ T cells sorted from PBMCs, taken 10 days after the yellow fever booster vaccination. V and J are TRBV11-2 and TRBJ2-5, with D unresolved. The CDR3 reads CASSLLVQETQYF. CDR3 nucleotide sequence: TGTGCCAGCAGCTTGTTAGTCCAAGAGACCCAGTACTTC.